These T cell receptor beta chains were read from a single sample in a study of human thymus T cells. Clones were sequenced by immunoSEQ multiplex PCR, and TCRdb holds only the in-frame ones, with some missing. The sample consists of 35,000 to 45,000 clones, around 94% of them appearing once. The source material was blood. The source of these receptors is a boy in the first two years of life with a congenital heart defect but otherwise immunologically healthy. The CDR3 runs from the conserved cysteine through the conserved F or W. A D gene is named only where the DNA matches it firmly. The size field is filled for only some rows; it gives once, few, many or a size class.

.,TRBJ2-5,TRBD1,TRBV30,TGTGCCTGGAATCGACAGGGGGCGGGAGAGACCCAGTACTTC,CAWNRQGAGETQYF
.,TRBJ2-3,.,TRBV2,TGTGCCAGCAGTCCGGACTCCACAGATACGCAGTATTTT,CASSPDSTDTQYF
.,TRBJ2-4,TRBD1,TRBV5-4,TGTGCCAGCAGTGACAGGGGGGGAACAAACATTCAGTACTTC,CASSDRGGTNIQYF
.,TRBJ2-3,TRBD2,TRBV12-5,TGTGCTAGTGGCCGCGGGGGGCACACAGATACGCAGTATTTT,CASGRGGHTDTQYF
.,TRBJ1-6,.,TRBV6-6,TGTGCCTGCGGCAAGGCCTCCTATAATTCACCCCTCCACTTT,CACGKASYNSPLHF
.,TRBJ1-4,.,TRBV6-1,TGTGCCAGCAGTGTGGAGGGTAGAGGGGAAAAACTGTTTTTT,CASSVEGRGEKLFF
.,TRBJ2-7,.,TRBV5-1,TGCGCCAGCAGCCCGGCAGGACAGCTTTACGAGCAGTACTTC,CASSPAGQLYEQYF
.,TRBJ2-5,TRBD2,TRBV9,TGTGCCAGCAGCCGGTGGGATGAGCGGGGTGAAGAGACCCAGTACTTC,CASSRWDERGEETQYF
.,TRBJ2-7,TRBD2,TRBV28,TGTGCCAGCAGTTTCCCGTCGGGAGGGGGCGAGCAGTACTTC,CASSFPSGGGEQYF
.,TRBJ2-2,.,TRBV11-3,TGTGCCAGCAGCCCATCAAAAGGAGCAGGGGGGGAGCTGTTTTTT,CASSPSKGAGGELFF
.,TRBJ1-6,.,TRBV27,TGTGCCAGCAGTTTACGGCGCTTAAATTCACCCCTCCACTTT,CASSLRRLNSPLHF
few,TRBJ1-6,TRBD1,TRBV10-3,TGTGCCATCAGTCAACAGGGGCTTAATTCACCCCTCCACTTT,CAISQQGLNSPLHF
.,TRBJ1-4,.,TRBV2,TGTGCCAGTGGCCAGGATAATGAAAAACTGTTTTTT,CASGQDNEKLFF
once,TRBJ1-1,.,TRBV6-5,TGTGCCAGCAGTTACGGTAGGGGAATAACTGAAGCTTTCTTT,CASSYGRGITEAFF
.,TRBJ2-5,.,TRBV11-1,TGTGCCAGCAGCTTACGAGAGACCCAGTACTTC,CASSLRETQYF
.,TRBJ2-7,.,TRBV27,TGTGCCAGCAGTTTTGCAGGGCCCTACGAGCAGTACTTC,CASSFAGPYEQYF
.,TRBJ1-6,.,TRBV11-2,TGTGCCAGCAGCCGTTCGGGCAGGATCCACTTT,CASSRSGRIHF
.,TRBJ2-1,.,TRBV9,TGTGCCAGCAGCGCGACTCCTTTTGATGAGCAGTTCTTC,CASSATPFDEQFF
.,TRBJ2-7,.,TRBV28,TGTGCCAGCAGTTTAAGGGGCAGGGCCTACGAGCAGTACTTC,CASSLRGRAYEQYF
.,TRBJ1-2,.,TRBV7-9,TGTGCCAGCAGCTTAGCGGGCGGCTACACCTTC,CASSLAGGYTF
.,TRBJ2-7,.,TRBV6-6,TGTGCCAGCAGTCGCCTCTCCTACGAGCAGTACTTC,CASSRLSYEQYF
few,TRBJ1-1,.,TRBV4-2,TGTGCCAGCAGCTTCGGGGTGCGGACTGAAGCTTTCTTT,CASSFGVRTEAFF
.,TRBJ1-4,TRBD1,TRBV4-1,TGCGCCAGCAGCGGACAGGGGGCGTTAAATGAAAAACTGTTTTTT,CASSGQGALNEKLFF
.,TRBJ2-6,.,TRBV9,TGTGCCAGCAGTTTACAGGGCTATGGGGCCAACGTCCTGACTTTC,CASSLQGYGANVLTF
.,TRBJ2-7,.,TRBV13,TGTGCCAGCAGCTTCCCCTCTCGGGAGCAGTACTTC,CASSFPSREQYF
.,TRBJ2-7,.,TRBV2,TGTGCCAGCACCCCGGGACGGACCTCCTACGAGCAGTACTTC,CASTPGRTSYEQYF
.,TRBJ2-3,.,TRBV6-6,TGTGCCAGCACTCAGAGAGATACGCAGTATTTT,CASTQRDTQYF
.,TRBJ1-4,TRBD1,TRBV27,TGTGCCAGCAGTTGGGGACAGGGCAATGAAAAACTGTTTTTT,CASSWGQGNEKLFF
.,TRBJ2-7,.,TRBV5-1,TGCGCCAGCAGCTTGTCACCTAACTCCTACGAGCAGTACTTC,CASSLSPNSYEQYF
.,TRBJ2-3,.,TRBV30,TGTGCCTGGAGTGTTTATGTTACGCAGTATTTT,CAWSVYVTQYF